This entry lists 8 T cell receptor beta chains sequenced from one sample in a study of shared clonotypes between healthy human individuals (TCRdb year 2020). The library was generated by the immunoSEQ multiplex PCR assay. TCRdb stores this immuneACCESS table with in-frame sequences only. Part of the clones is absent; in the studies checked, under half of the shortfall reflects unresolved V genes, and no reason is known for the rest. The sample table lists some 1,400,000 clones, 96% of them with a count of one. The ten biggest clones cover roughly 1.2% of the sample. Sequencing used naive CD4+ T cells sorted from blood. The label giving this sample's cell subset or site can be read as: CD45RA+ positively selected. The receptors were sampled from a young man in good health.

J is TRBJ2-7 and V is TRBV28, with TRBD2 identical over 7 bases. The trim removed 3 bases at V and 4 bases at J, leaving 6 bases unmatched. CDR1 and CDR2 (germline): MDHEN, SYDVKM. CDR3 length: 14 amino acids. CDR3 coding DNA: TGTGCCAGCAGTTTGGGGGGGAGGGAATACGAGCAGTACTTC. This gives the protein CASSLGGREYEQYF.

The J gene is TRBJ2-3, the V gene TRBV6-6, with 8 bases lining up with TRBD1. The CDR3 contains 16 residues. V dropped 2 bases and J dropped 0; count of bases not matched to a gene: 4. The germline CDR1 and CDR2 sequences are MNHNY and SVGAGI (reference sequence). In DNA form, the CDR3 reads TGTGCCAGCAGTTACGGCAGGGGGCTTAGCACAGATACGCAGTATTTT. Its protein is CASSYGRGLSTDTQYF.

This clone was seen just once. This sequence joins TRBV7-6 and TRBJ2-1; TRBD2 matches at 7 bases. CDR3 length equals 15 residues. V lost 5 bases and J lost 5; bases outside the gene matches: 9. The germline V gene has CDR1 SGHVS and CDR2 FNYEAQ. In DNA, the CDR3 is TGTGCCAGCAGCCAACTAGCGCCTAGCGACAATGAGCAGTTCTTC. The encoded protein is CASSQLAPSDNEQFF.

The rearrangement joins TRBV18 to TRBJ2-1; no clear D gene. The CDR3 spans 15 residues. Germline lookup yields CDR1 KGHSH and CDR2 LQKENI. The ends were cut back, 0 bases at V and 3 bases at J, with 9 bases in the middle. CDR3 in DNA: TGTGCCAGCTCACCACCCAATAGATACTACAATGAGCAGTTCTTC. It yields the protein CASSPPNRYYNEQFF. Full variable domain (missing parts from reference TRBV18 and TRBJ2-1): NAGVMQNPRHLVRRRGQEARLRCSPMKGHSHVYWYRQLPEEGLKFMVYLQKENIIDESGMPKERFSAEFPKEGPSILRIQQVVRGDSAAYFCASSPPNRYYNEQFFGPGTRLTVL.

In DNA, the CDR3 is TGTGCCAGCACGCCGGGACCGACTTACAACACCGGGGAGCTGTTTTTT. Amino acid sequence: CASTPGPTYNTGELFF. The chain employs TRBV7-9 and TRBJ2-2; the D gene could be TRBD1 or TRBD2 (5 bases each). Germline loops: CDR1 SEHNR, CDR2 FQNEAQ (reference sequence). This CDR3 has 16 amino acids. V was cut by 7 bases and J by 2 bases, with 17 bases left in between.

The chain joins TRBV6-4 to TRBJ1-5; D is unclear. The V gene's germline CDR1 is MRHNA and CDR2 SNTAGT. V dropped 2 bases and J dropped 7 bases, with 3 bases sitting between them. The CDR3 has 11 amino acids. This CDR3 is CASSDGQPQHF. Here the CDR3 DNA reads TGTGCCAGCAGTGACGGGCAGCCCCAGCATTTT.

This chain joins TRBV29-1 and TRBJ2-7, with D tentatively TRBD2 (6 bases). CDR3 length: 12 amino acids. V gave up 4 bases and J gave up 9 bases, with 16 bases separating them. CDR1 is SQVTM and CDR2 is ANQGSEA in the germline V gene. CDR3: CSVASPGSGQYF. Written as DNA, the CDR3 is TGCAGCGTTGCCTCTCCAGGTAGCGGGCAGTACTTC.

Worth noting for this clone: At one end, the junction sequence differs from germline, possibly due to a read error. The CDR3 protein is CASRPNLQGRQRF. CDR3 in DNA: TGTGCCAGCAGGCCAAACCTACAGGGGCGACAACGATTT. The chain is built from TRBV28 and TRBJ1-4; 7 nucleotides agree with TRBD1. Per the germline V gene, CDR1 is MDHEN and CDR2 is SYDVKM. The CDR3 has 13 amino acids.